This entry lists 9 T cell receptor beta chains sequenced from one sample in a study of blood T cell repertoires in COVID-19. Clones were read by immunoSEQ multiplex PCR, and TCRdb kept only the in-frame ones, dropping some. Among fewer than 350,000 clones listed, around 90% were seen once. The specimen was PBMCs or T cells enriched from blood (not recorded which). Receptor source: a woman between 18 and 29 years old with acute COVID-19.

The V call is TRBV5-4, the J call TRBJ1-1, with a weak D call TRBD1 (5 bases). CDR1 is SGHNT, CDR2 YYREEE, per germline (reference sequence). The CDR3 totals 17 residues. V dropped 4 bases and J dropped 1 base, with 20 bases sitting between them. Here the CDR3 DNA reads TGTGCCAGCAGCCCAACCTTTCCAGGGAGGTCGAACACTGAAGCTTTCTTT. This encodes CASSPTFPGRSNTEAFF.

The CDR3 sequence is CASRTGQNTGELFF. CDR3 in DNA: TGTGCCAGCAGGACGGGACAGAACACCGGGGAGCTGTTTTTT. The chain links TRBV28 to TRBJ2-2; the D gene is possibly TRBD1 (6 bases). The germline V and J ends were trimmed by 6 bases and 1 base, with 9 bases remaining between them. The CDR3 length is 14 residues. The germline V gene encodes CDR1 MDHEN and CDR2 SYDVKM.

DNA for the CDR3: TGTGCCAGCAGGGACAGCAGCAATCAGCCCCAGCATTTT. This translates into CASRDSSNQPQHF. The chain links TRBV2 to TRBJ1-5; tentatively, D is TRBD1 (6 bases). V was clipped by 6 bases and J by 1 base, with 7 bases between them. Germline CDR1 SNHLY, CDR2 FYNNEI. This CDR3 is 13 amino acids long.

The J gene is TRBJ2-7, the V gene TRBV30; TRBD2 aligns across 8 bases. Germline V gene data show CDR1 as GTSNPN and CDR2 as SVGIG (reference sequence). Unmatched junction bases numbered 7, after V lost 0 bases and J lost 0 bases. CDR3 length equals 16 residues. The CDR3 sequence: CAWSVGASGPSYEQYF. CDR3 in DNA: TGTGCCTGGAGTGTCGGGGCTAGCGGGCCCTCCTACGAGCAGTACTTC.

The V gene is TRBV19, the J gene TRBJ2-7; possible D gene TRBD2, 5 bases. Looked up from germline, CDR1 is LNHDA and CDR2 is SQIVND (reference sequence). This CDR3 has 17 amino acids. V lost 3 bases and J 0 bases, leaving 18 bases between the germline ends. Here the CDR3 DNA reads TGTGCCAGTAGTATGTTATTGTCTAGCCTCTTCTCCTACGAGCAGTACTTC. It is translated as CASSMLLSSLFSYEQYF.

The gene calls are TRBV4-1 and TRBJ2-1, with TRBD1 as a possible D gene (6 bases). The germline V and J ends were trimmed by 2 bases and 9 bases, with 14 bases remaining between them. The V gene's germline CDR1 is MGHRA and CDR2 YSYEKL. The CDR3 consists of 14 residues. The CDR3 reads CASSQPITGSEQFF. For the CDR3, the DNA is TGCGCCAGCAGCCAACCGATTACAGGGAGTGAGCAGTTCTTC.

This rearrangement joins TRBV6-1 to TRBJ1-5; 10 nucleotides agree with TRBD1. Germline assignment: CDR1 MNHNS and CDR2 SASEGT. V trimming: 4 bases; J trimming: 3 bases; junction bases outside the gene matches: 6. The CDR3 extends over 16 amino acids. The CDR3 sequence is CASSAGDRGYNQPQHF. The CDR3 DNA follows: TGTGCCAGCAGTGCCGGGGACAGGGGATACAATCAGCCCCAGCATTTT.

The count of this clone is one. This sequence joins TRBV9 and TRBJ2-7; D is perhaps TRBD2 (6 bases). The CDR3 sequence is 13 residues long. V shed 4 bases and J shed 0 bases, with 8 bases lying between them. The germline gives CDR1 SGDLS, CDR2 YYNGEE. CDR3 in DNA: TGTGCCAGCAGCCCGCGGGACTCCTACGAGCAGTACTTC. Translation: CASSPRDSYEQYF. The complete variable domain, with remaining parts taken from reference TRBV9 and TRBJ2-7, reads DSGVTQTPKHLITATGQRVTLRCSPRSGDLSVYWYQQSLDQGLQFLIQYYNGEERAKGNILERFSAQQFPDLHSELNLSSLELGDSALYFCASSPRDSYEQYFGPGTRLTVT.

CDR3 nucleotides: TGTGCCAGCAGTGACCCAGGATTCACCTACGAGCAGTACTTC. It translates to CASSDPGFTYEQYF. This rearrangement joins TRBV6-1 to TRBJ2-7; D ambiguous. Germline V gene sequence: CDR1 MNHNS, CDR2 SASEGT. With 3 bases removed from V and 2 bases from J, the gap between germline ends came to 11 bases. CDR3 size: 14 residues.